This T cell receptor (beta chain) emerged from a study of control samples from healthy donors and cancer patients. CDR3 length: 16 residues. From germline, CDR1 is LGHNA and CDR2 YSLEER. With 3 bases clipped from V and 5 bases from J, the junction kept 7 bases outside the gene matches. Profiling relied on immunoSEQ multiplex PCR, and the TCRdb table lists in-frame clones only, not all of them. The sample gives over 150,000 clones, about 94% of which show up once; approximately 6% is in the top ten. This receptor was identified in a middle-aged man in good health. The chain couples TRBV4-3 to TRBJ2-3; 11 nucleotides agree with TRBD2. Sequenced: blood. The CDR3 reads CASSQRPSGGLDTQYF. CDR3 coding DNA: TGCGCCAGCAGCCAGAGGCCTAGCGGGGGGTTAGATACGCAGTATTTT.